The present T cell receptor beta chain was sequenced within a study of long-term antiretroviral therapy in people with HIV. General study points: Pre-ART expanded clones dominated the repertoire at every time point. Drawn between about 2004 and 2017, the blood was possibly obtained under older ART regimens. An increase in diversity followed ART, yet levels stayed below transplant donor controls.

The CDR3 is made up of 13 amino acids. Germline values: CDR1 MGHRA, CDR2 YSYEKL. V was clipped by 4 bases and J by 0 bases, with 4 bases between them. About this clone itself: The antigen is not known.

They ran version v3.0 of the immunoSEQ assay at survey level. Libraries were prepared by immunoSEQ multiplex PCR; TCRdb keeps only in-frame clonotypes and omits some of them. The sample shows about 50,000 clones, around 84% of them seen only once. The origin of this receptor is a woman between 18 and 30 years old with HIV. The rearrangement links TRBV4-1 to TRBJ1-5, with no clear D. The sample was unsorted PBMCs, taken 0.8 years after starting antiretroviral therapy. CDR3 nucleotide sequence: TGCGCCAGCAGCCCAAATAGCAATCAGCCCCAGCATTTT. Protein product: CASSPNSNQPQHF.